The source of this T cell receptor beta chain is a study of cytomegalovirus exposure and HLA in healthy donors. Germline-derived CDR1 and CDR2 are WNHNN and SYGVQD (reference sequence). After removal of 3 bases from V and 4 bases from J, the junction contained 5 bases not matched to a gene. CDR3 length: 16 amino acids. Primers for the PCR totalled 60 Vbeta and 13 Jbeta. Generated by immunoSEQ multiplex PCR, the TCRdb table keeps only in-frame clones and is missing some. The sample includes approximately 160,000 clones, roughly four fifths of them seen just once. Notes on this clone: Its cognate antigen is unknown.

Study results and limitations: Confirmation in vitro established that a few CMV-associated chains were specific for CMV antigens.

The J gene is TRBJ2-2, the V gene TRBV10-1; 10 bases match TRBD2. Sequencing used PBMCs. The sequence derives from a man between 50 and 59 years old in good health and CMV-seropositive. CDR3 loop: CASSDLAGVTTGELFF. CDR3 coding DNA: TGCGCCAGCAGTGATCTAGCGGGAGTCACCACCGGGGAGCTGTTTTTT.